This T cell receptor beta chain was sequenced for a study of blood T cell repertoires in COVID-19. Study as a whole: Acute and convalescent COVID-19 samples came from the United States, Italy and Spain. Sample material is recorded as cDNA or gDNA derived from T cells, B-cell-depleted T cells, or PBMCs.

Trimming took 4 bases from V and 2 from J; bases not matched to a gene: 4. CDR1 SGHRS and CDR2 YFSETQ come from the germline V gene. This CDR3 has 14 amino acids. Original data processing: The authors estimated nucleated cell counts from reference gene primer amplification. The table came from immunoSEQ multiplex PCR; TCRdb's copy has only in-frame clones and leaves some out. The DNA gave D and trimming, while V, J and clone size come from that table. The sample holds about 78,000 clones, around 80% seen once. The source is a man in his sixties with active or convalescent COVID-19. Sequencing used peripheral blood. The genes are TRBV5-1 and TRBJ2-3, with 7 positions matching TRBD1. CDR3 DNA: TGCGCCAGCAGCACCGGACAGGCCACAGATACGCAGTATTTT. Protein sequence: CASSTGQATDTQYF.